One and the same sample provided the 25 T cell receptor beta chains below, sequenced in a study of blood T cells in healthy people across ages. A second PCR, run for roughly 7 to 11 cycles, used a sample-barcoded 5' primer plus a J-beta primer mix. Via MiXCR, TCRdb re-called the 5' RACE reads, giving one row per CDR3 protein. The table lists around 990,000 distinct CDR3 sequences, 20% to 25% of them singletons, with 0.75% in the top ten. The sample was also linked to a second study, of T cells of mothers and their children.

Sample: blood. The receptors shown here come from a girl aged 2 to 9 in good health.

This clonotype has only a few counts. This chain uses TRBV29-1 with TRBJ1-1; 9 bases line up with TRBD1. CDR1 is SQVTM, CDR2 ANQGSEA, per germline. CDR3 size: 15 residues. The V gene end was trimmed by 3 bases and the J gene end by 1 base; junction bases not matched to a gene: 6. CDR3 region: CSVDRQGGENTEAFF. The CDR3, as DNA: TGCAGCGTTGATAGACAGGGGGGGGAGAACACTGAAGCTTTCTTT.

In its sample, this clonotype was seen a few times. This chain connects TRBV25-1 to TRBJ1-4, with D perhaps matching TRBD1 (5 bases). The CDR3 length is 17 residues. CDR1 and CDR2 from the germline V gene are MGHDK and SYGVNS. V lost 1 base and J 8 bases, leaving 20 bases between the germline ends. As DNA, the CDR3 is TGTGCCAGCAGTGAATTATACGGGGACGTGAAAAACGAAAAACTGTTTTTT. This translates into CASSELYGDVKNEKLFF. Supplemented by reference TRBV25-1 and TRBJ1-4, the full variable domain reads EADIYQTPRYLVIGTGKKITLECSQTMGHDKMYWYQQDPGMELHLIHYSYGVNSTEKGDLSSESTVSRIRTEHFPLTLESARPSHTSQYLCASSELYGDVKNEKLFFGSGTQLSVL.

This clonotype showed up just a few times. The rearrangement joins TRBV5-5 to TRBJ2-5, with 7 nucleotides matching TRBD2. The tail of the sequence fits TRBJ2-7 better, so the J call may be wrong. The CDR3 has 15 amino acids. The germline CDR1 and CDR2 sequences are SGHKS and YYEKEE (reference sequence). CDR3 loop: CASSPLGREAYEQYF. The CDR3 coding sequence is TGTGCCAGCAGCCCTCTCGGACGGGAGGCCTACGAGCAGTACTTC.

V usage is TRBV3-1 and J usage is TRBJ2-2; TRBD2 is a possible D gene (5 bases). The CDR3 is 15 amino acids. Germline CDR1 LGHDT, CDR2 YNNKEL (reference sequence). V lost 8 bases, J lost 7 bases, and 20 bases lay in between. The CDR3: CASGNDYQPGGELFF. The CDR3 region has the DNA TGTGCCAGCGGAAATGACTACCAACCCGGCGGGGAGCTGTTTTTT. Looking up the rest from reference TRBV3-1 and TRBJ2-2 gives the full variable domain: DTAVSQTPKYLVTQMGNDKSIKCEQNLGHDTMYWYKQDSKKFLKIMFSYNNKELIINETVPNRFSPKSPDKAHLNLHINSLELGDSAVYFCASGNDYQPGGELFFGEGSRLTVL.

Here the CDR3 reads CASRETGGAGELFF. CDR3 bases: TGTGCCAGCAGAGAAACAGGGGGCGCCGGGGAGCTGTTTTTT. V is TRBV6-6 and J is TRBJ2-2; 9 bases match TRBD1. The V segment lost 6 bases and the J segment 6 bases; nucleotides outside the gene matches: 5. The length of the CDR3 is 14 residues. Germline V gives CDR1 MNHNY, CDR2 SVGAGI (reference sequence).

The chain recombines TRBV4-2 with TRBJ2-3; tentatively, D is TRBD1 or TRBD2 (5 bases each). The CDR3 covers 17 residues. The germline CDR1 and CDR2 sequences are LGHNA and YNFKEQ. V lost 0 bases and J lost 2, with 15 bases in between. The CDR3 region has the DNA TGTGCCAGCAGCCAAGATGGGACCAGCGGACCCACAGATACGCAGTATTTT. This translates into CASSQDGTSGPTDTQYF.

The chain is built from TRBV20-1 and TRBJ2-5, with TRBD2 matching over 10 bases. The J call is in doubt because the DNA end fits TRBJ2-7 better. Germline assignment: CDR1 DFQATT and CDR2 SNEGSKA (reference sequence). The CDR3 totals 16 residues. CDR3 sequence (DNA): TGCAGTGCTAAAAACGGACTAGCGGAGAGCCTCCACGAGCAGTACTTC. Protein sequence: CSAKNGLAESLHEQYF.

This chain uses TRBV12-3 or TRBV12-4 with TRBJ2-1; 10 nucleotides align to TRBD2. The CDR3 spans 16 residues. The junction had 5 bases not matched to a gene; V was cut back by 2 bases and J by 4 bases. The CDR3 sequence: CASSLSTSGNYNEQFF. CDR3 coding DNA: TGTGCCAGCAGTTTAAGTACTAGCGGGAATTACAATGAGCAGTTCTTC.

This chain connects TRBV20-1 to TRBJ2-5; possibly TRBD1 or TRBD2 for D (6 bases each). The J call may be wrong; the DNA end is better matched by TRBJ2-7. The V gene's germline CDR1 is DFQATT and CDR2 SNEGSKA (reference sequence). CDR3 length: 19 residues. As DNA, the CDR3 is TGCAGTGCTAGAGAGAGGGAAGGAGGGGGTAACAGCCTCCCCTACGAGCAGTACTTC. It encodes CSAREREGGGNSLPYEQYF.

The V call is TRBV7-9, the J call TRBJ2-5; perhaps TRBD1 as D (6 bases). V was cut by 5 bases and J by 11 bases, with 24 bases left in between. The CDR3 length is 15 residues. The V gene's germline CDR1 is SEHNR and CDR2 FQNEAQ (reference sequence). Here the CDR3 reads CASSSLLDLSGEQYF. For the CDR3, the DNA is TGTGCCAGCAGCAGTTTGCTAGACCTGTCAGGGGAGCAGTACTTC.

The CDR3: CASSLLDRDEQFF. Written as DNA, the CDR3 is TGTGCCAGCAGCCTCCTGGACAGGGATGAGCAGTTCTTC. The chain carries TRBV7-2 and TRBJ2-1, with TRBD1 matching over 8 bases. V lost 5 bases to trimming and J lost 8 bases; unmatched junction nucleotides: 5. Germline CDR1 reads SGHTA; CDR2 reads FQGNSA. The length of the CDR3 is 13 residues.

The gene calls are TRBV2 and TRBJ2-3; D is possibly TRBD1 or TRBD2 (5 bases each). V shed 0 bases and J shed 5 bases, with 12 bases lying between them. The CDR3 covers 15 residues. The V gene's germline CDR1 is SNHLY and CDR2 FYNNEI. CDR3 bases: TGTGCCAGCAGTGAAGCGAGGGGCGCGGGAGATACGCAGTATTTT. Protein product: CASSEARGAGDTQYF.

The chain is built from TRBV12-3 or TRBV12-4 and TRBJ2-6; D not certain. CDR3 length: 12 amino acids. Trimming stripped 7 bases from V and 6 bases from J, with 7 bases between. The CDR3 loop is CASNPEANVLTF. Written as DNA, the CDR3 is TGTGCCAGCAACCCAGAGGCCAACGTCCTGACTTTC.

The chain is built from TRBV14 and TRBJ2-6, with D possibly TRBD2 on 6 matching bases. Germline CDR1 SGHDN, CDR2 FVKESK. The V gene lost 4 bases and the J gene lost 2 bases, with 12 bases spanning the gap. The CDR3 covers 16 residues. Here the CDR3 reads CASSPGLLPGANVLTF. The CDR3 DNA follows: TGTGCCAGCAGCCCGGGACTCCTTCCTGGGGCCAACGTCCTGACTTTC.

This clonotype was detected only a few times. The chain has TRBV7-9 and TRBJ2-5, with 8 bases fitting TRBD1. The J call may be incorrect, as the DNA end agrees better with TRBJ2-7. CDR1 and CDR2 (germline): SEHNR, FQNEAQ (reference sequence). The CDR3 loop spans 16 amino acids. This CDR3 reads CASSFQGAGTPYEQYF. The CDR3 region has the DNA TGTGCCAGCAGCTTTCAGGGGGCGGGAACCCCCTACGAGCAGTACTTC.

This clonotype showed up just a few times. The J gene is TRBJ1-4, the V gene TRBV12-3 or TRBV12-4; D is uncertain. Trimming cost V 4 bases and J 8 bases, with 8 bases left between them. The CDR3 has 12 residues. The CDR3 reads CASSSRAEKLFF. The CDR3 nucleotides read TGTGCCAGCAGTTCAAGGGCGGAAAAACTGTTTTTT.

The rearrangement joins TRBV10-3 to TRBJ2-5; 10 nucleotides align to TRBD2. The J call is in doubt because the DNA end fits TRBJ2-1 better. Germline V lookup: CDR1 ENHRY, CDR2 SYGVKD. The CDR3 consists of 16 residues. This CDR3 reads CAISASLAGVINEQFF. The CDR3 region has the DNA TGTGCCATCAGTGCCAGCCTAGCGGGAGTTATCAATGAGCAGTTCTTC.

V gene TRBV7-3 combines with J gene TRBJ2-1; perhaps TRBD2 as D (5 bases). Trimming pared 4 bases from V and 5 bases from J, leaving 15 bases between. The germline V gene encodes CDR1 SGHTA and CDR2 FQGTGA. There are 15 residues in the CDR3. The CDR3 sequence is CASSSTPSGHNEQFF. The CDR3 region has the DNA TGTGCCAGCAGCTCAACCCCCAGCGGCCACAATGAGCAGTTCTTC.

This chain's CDR3 is CASSQVHTEAFF. CDR3 nucleotides: TGTGCCAGCAGCCAAGTCCACACTGAAGCTTTCTTT. The rearrangement uses TRBV14 and TRBJ1-1; D gene unclear. Trimming took 1 base from V and 3 from J, leaving 3 bases between them. The CDR3 length is 12 residues. Germline V gives CDR1 SGHDN, CDR2 FVKESK.

The chain combines TRBV19 with TRBJ1-5; a possible D gene is TRBD1 (5 bases). The CDR3 spans 17 residues. With 4 bases removed from V and 0 bases from J, the gap between germline ends came to 16 bases. Germline V gives CDR1 LNHDA, CDR2 SQIVND (reference sequence). In DNA, the CDR3 is TGTGCCAGTAGTACAGGAAGGCAGGGCTATAGCAATCAGCCCCAGCATTTT. It specifies CASSTGRQGYSNQPQHF. Full variable domain (rest looked up from reference TRBV19 and TRBJ1-5): DGGITQSPKYLFRKEGQNVTLSCEQNLNHDAMYWYRQDPGQGLRLIYYSQIVNDFQKGDIAEGYSVSREKKESFPLTVTSAQKNPTAFYLCASSTGRQGYSNQPQHFGDGTRLSIL.

A few counts support this clonotype. J is TRBJ1-6 and V is TRBV7-9, with D perhaps TRBD1 (5 bases). Per germline, CDR1 SEHNR and CDR2 FQNEAQ (reference sequence). With 5 bases removed from V and 11 bases from J, the gap between germline ends came to 13 bases. The CDR3 is 13 residues long. In DNA, the CDR3 is TGTGCCAGCAGCGGCACAGGAGTAACACCCCTCCACTTT. Translated: CASSGTGVTPLHF.

The V call is TRBV27, the J call TRBJ2-1; maybe TRBD2 (6 bases). The CDR3 extends over 17 amino acids. V was cut by 0 bases and J by 0 bases, with 12 bases left in between. CDR1 is MNHEY, CDR2 SMNVEV, per germline (reference sequence). This CDR3 reads CASSLSIAAASYNEQFF. The CDR3 nucleotides are TGTGCCAGCAGTTTATCGATAGCGGCAGCCTCCTACAATGAGCAGTTCTTC.

This chain links TRBV15 with TRBJ2-1, with no clear D. The germline gives CDR1 LNHNV, CDR2 YYDKDF (reference sequence). V gave up 8 bases and J gave up 0 bases, with 11 bases separating them. The CDR3 loop spans 14 amino acids. CDR3 residues: CATRTISSYNEQFF. CDR3 nucleotides: TGTGCCACCCGGACGATTAGCTCCTACAATGAGCAGTTCTTC.

The V gene is TRBV29-1, the J gene TRBJ2-7; TRBD2 aligns across 9 bases. In germline, CDR1 is SQVTM, CDR2 ANQGSEA. This CDR3 comprises 14 residues. V was pared by 6 bases and J by 2 bases, with 8 bases of the junction left unmatched. In nucleotides, the CDR3 is TGCAGCGTCGTCCCGGGGACTAGCACCTACGAGCAGTACTTC. Residues: CSVVPGTSTYEQYF.

This chain joins TRBV7-9 and TRBJ2-4, with D possibly being TRBD1 or TRBD2 (5 bases each). V shed 5 bases and J shed 9 bases, with 17 bases lying between them. The CDR3 length is 14 residues. Germline V gene lookup returns CDR1 SEHNR and CDR2 FQNEAQ (reference sequence). The chain's CDR3 is CASSPDEGSSIQYF. The CDR3 region has the DNA TGTGCCAGCAGCCCTGATGAGGGGTCGAGCATTCAGTACTTC.